The clone carrying this T cell receptor beta chain was detected ten times or more. The antigen remains unidentified. Library preparation for TCR beta used quantitative 5'-RACE with molecular barcodes. TCRdb passed the 5' RACE reads through MiXCR, listing each CDR3 protein once. The data hold roughly 490,000 distinct CDR3 sequences, with about 5.4% observed a single time. These data come from a study of CD8 T cells in ankylosing spondylitis. General study findings and limits: A motif in TCR beta, a set of eight highly homologous variants, appeared characteristic of ankylosing spondylitis blood. Reportedly, significant enrichment of disease-linked clones occurred in matched ankylosing spondylitis synovial fluid. Reactive arthritis synovial fluid and blood were previously reported to contain some motif variants. Within peripheral blood, clones linked to disease were CD8+ and relatively rare.

The CDR3 runs 16 residues. The germline gives CDR1 SGHAT, CDR2 FQNNGV. The trim removed 5 bases at V and 2 bases at J, leaving 5 bases unmatched. The clonotype was recovered from a male donor with ankylosing spondylitis. J is TRBJ2-3 and V is TRBV11-2; 12 nucleotides line up with TRBD2. Sequenced: blood, either unsorted or a sorted T cell fraction (not recorded which). CDR3 nucleotides: TGTGCCAGCAGCCCTGGACTAGCGGGGTTCACAGATACGCAGTATTTT. It is translated as CASSPGLAGFTDTQYF.